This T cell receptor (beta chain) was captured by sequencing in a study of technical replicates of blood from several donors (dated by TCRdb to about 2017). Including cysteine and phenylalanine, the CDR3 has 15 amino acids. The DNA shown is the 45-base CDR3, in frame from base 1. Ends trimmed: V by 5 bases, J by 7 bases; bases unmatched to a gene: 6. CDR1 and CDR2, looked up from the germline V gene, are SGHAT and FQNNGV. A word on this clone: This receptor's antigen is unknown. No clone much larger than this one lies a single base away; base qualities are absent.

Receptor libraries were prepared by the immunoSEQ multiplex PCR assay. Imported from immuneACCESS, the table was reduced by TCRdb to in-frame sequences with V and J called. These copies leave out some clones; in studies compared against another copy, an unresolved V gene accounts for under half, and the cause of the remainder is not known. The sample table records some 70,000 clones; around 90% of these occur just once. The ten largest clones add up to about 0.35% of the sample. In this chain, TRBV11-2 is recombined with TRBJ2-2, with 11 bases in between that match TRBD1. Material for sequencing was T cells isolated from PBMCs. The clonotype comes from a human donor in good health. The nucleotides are TGTGCCAGCAGCCTCGGACAGGGGGCTATCGGGGAGCTGTTTTTT. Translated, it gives CASSLGQGAIGELFF.